The clone carrying this TCR beta chain has ten or more counts. TCRdb processed the 5' RACE reads anew with MiXCR; each CDR3 protein has one entry. In the table there are about 39,000 distinct CDR3 sequences, 10% of which are singletons. Germline CDR1 reads LGHDT; CDR2 reads YNNKEL (reference sequence). V was pared by 6 bases and J by 6 bases, with 8 bases of the junction left unmatched. CDR3 length: 14 residues. The source of the sample is a study of CD8 T cells in ankylosing spondylitis. The source is a male donor with ankylosing spondylitis or in good health (not recorded which). This chain connects TRBV3-1 to TRBJ2-1, with 7 nucleotides matching TRBD2. Input material: blood, either unsorted or a sorted T cell fraction (not recorded which). CDR3 sequence reads: CASRLRSGANEQFF. The DNA for the CDR3 is TGTGCCAGCAGACTCCGAAGCGGGGCCAATGAGCAGTTCTTC.